Listed below are T cell receptor beta chains from one sample, sequenced in a study of blood T cells in healthy people across ages. TCRdb re-analysed the 5' RACE reads in MiXCR, keeping a single row per CDR3 protein. Found here are fewer than 1,000,000 distinct CDR3 sequences, under 55% of them singletons; the top ten hold about 21%. Sequencing input: blood. The origin of the receptors is a man aged 55 to 70 in good health. The CDR3 runs from the conserved cysteine through the conserved F or W. Fields, in order: V gene, J gene, D gene, clone size, CDR3 DNA, CDR3 protein. The D gene is left open where the match is weak. Clone size is stated in some rows and not others, as once, few, many or a class when expanded.

V: TRBV6-6
J: TRBJ2-7
D: TRBD2
size: .
DNA: TGTGCCAGCAGTTACCCCGGGACTAGTTCGAGGGAGCAGTACTTC
CDR3: CASSYPGTSSREQYF

V: TRBV7-9
J: TRBJ2-7
D: TRBD1
size: .
DNA: TGTGCCAGCAGACCTGGGGACAGGGTGTACGAGCAGTACTTC
CDR3: CASRPGDRVYEQYF

V: TRBV15
J: TRBJ1-6
D: .
size: few
DNA: TGTGCCACCAGCAGAGGCCTGAATTCACCCCTCCACTTT
CDR3: CATSRGLNSPLHF

V: TRBV12-3/TRBV12-4
J: TRBJ2-7
D: .
size: few
DNA: TGTGCCAGCAGGGAACCGGTCTCCTACGAGCAGTACTTC
CDR3: CASREPVSYEQYF

V: TRBV5-1
J: TRBJ2-1
D: TRBD1
size: few
DNA: TGCGCCAGCAGCACTTGGACAGGGGAAGGCAATGAGCAGTTCTTC
CDR3: CASSTWTGEGNEQFF

V: TRBV20-1
J: TRBJ1-2
D: .
size: .
DNA: TGCAGTGCTAGAGGCCTCGAGTCGGGCTATGGCTACATCTTC
CDR3: CSARGLESGYGYIF

V: TRBV3-1
J: TRBJ2-7
D: TRBD1
size: once
DNA: TGTGCCAGCAGCCACGGGACAGGGGGGACCTACGAGCAGTACTTC
CDR3: CASSHGTGGTYEQYF

V: TRBV28
J: TRBJ2-7
D: .
size: .
DNA: TGTGCCAGCAGCCCCGGGGGAGTAGTCTACGAGCAGTACTTC
CDR3: CASSPGGVVYEQYF

V: TRBV4-3
J: TRBJ2-6
D: .
size: .
DNA: TGCGCCAGCAGCCAAGACGTGGAATCTGGGGCCAACGTCCTGACTTTC
CDR3: CASSQDVESGANVLTF

V: TRBV7-2
J: TRBJ1-5
D: TRBD1
size: once
DNA: TGTGCCAGCAGCTTTAGAGGGACAGGGTACGGTCAGCCCCAGCATTTT
CDR3: CASSFRGTGYGQPQHF

V: TRBV27
J: TRBJ1-2
D: TRBD1
size: .
DNA: TGTGCCAGTGCCGAAGGACAGGGGGTCCGTAACTATGGCTACACCTTC
CDR3: CASAEGQGVRNYGYTF

V: TRBV30
J: TRBJ2-1
D: .
size: few
DNA: TGTGCCTGGAGTGTACGAGAATACAATGAGCAGTTCTTC
CDR3: CAWSVREYNEQFF

V: TRBV27
J: TRBJ1-1
D: TRBD1
size: few
DNA: TGTGCCAGCAGTCCCGGGACAGGGAACGCGAACACTGAAGCTTTCTTT
CDR3: CASSPGTGNANTEAFF

V: TRBV4-1
J: TRBJ2-7
D: .
size: .
DNA: TGCGCCAGCAGCCAAGATCTGGGGACCTACGAGCAGTACTTC
CDR3: CASSQDLGTYEQYF

V: TRBV7-9
J: TRBJ2-6
D: .
size: .
DNA: TGTGCCAGCAGCTTTCGGGGTCAACTCTCTGGGGCCAACGTCCTGACTTTC
CDR3: CASSFRGQLSGANVLTF

V: TRBV28
J: TRBJ1-5
D: .
size: .
DNA: TGTGCCAGCATCCCAATATTGAATCAGCCCCAGCATTTT
CDR3: CASIPILNQPQHF

V: TRBV7-2
J: TRBJ1-6
D: .
size: few
DNA: TGTGCCAGCAGCTTAATGCAGGCCCGGGGTTCCCTCCACTTT
CDR3: CASSLMQARGSLHF

V: TRBV7-2
J: TRBJ2-4
D: TRBD2
size: .
DNA: TGTGCCAGCAGCTTAGTAGGTCGGGGGGACATTCAGTACTTC
CDR3: CASSLVGRGDIQYF

V: TRBV12-3/TRBV12-4
J: TRBJ1-5
D: .
size: .
DNA: TGTGCCAGCACTTCCCCCCCTCAGCCCCAGCATTTT
CDR3: CASTSPPQPQHF

V: TRBV4-3
J: TRBJ2-7
D: .
size: .
DNA: TGCGCCAGCAGCCAAGGGTCGAGGGCTCTCTCCTACGAGCAGTACTTC
CDR3: CASSQGSRALSYEQYF

V: TRBV7-9
J: TRBJ1-1
D: .
size: .
DNA: TGTGCCAGCAGCTTAGAGATAACAACTGAAGCTTTCTTT
CDR3: CASSLEITTEAFF

V: TRBV12-3/TRBV12-4
J: TRBJ2-1
D: .
size: .
DNA: TGTGCCAGCAGTTTACCTATGCCAGGCCGGTCGAGCAATGAGCAGTTCTTC
CDR3: CASSLPMPGRSSNEQFF

V: TRBV10-2
J: TRBJ2-7
D: .
size: few
DNA: TGCGCCAGCAGTGAGGGGGACATTCCCGAGCAGTACTTC
CDR3: CASSEGDIPEQYF

V: TRBV13
J: TRBJ2-7
D: .
size: few
DNA: TGTGCCAGCAGCTCGACAGACTACGAGCAGTACTTC
CDR3: CASSSTDYEQYF

V: TRBV21-1
J: TRBJ2-1
D: .
size: few
DNA: TGTGCCAGCAGCAAAGATCTTGGGAGAGCGCGGGATGAGCAGTTCTTC
CDR3: CASSKDLGRARDEQFF

V: TRBV7-2
J: TRBJ2-4
D: .
size: .
DNA: TGTGCCAGCAGCGCCCTTATGGCCAAAAACATTCAGTACTTC
CDR3: CASSALMAKNIQYF

V: TRBV7-2
J: TRBJ2-7
D: .
size: .
DNA: TGTGCCAGCAGCTTAGAAGGTAGAATGATCCACGAGCAGTACTTC
CDR3: CASSLEGRMIHEQYF

V: TRBV10-3
J: TRBJ1-2
D: .
size: .
DNA: TGTGCCACGAGGGAAGTCTATGGCTACACCTTC
CDR3: CATREVYGYTF

V: TRBV10-3
J: TRBJ2-2
D: .
size: .
DNA: TGTGCCCTAGGGCGGAACACCGGGGAGCTGTTTTTT
CDR3: CALGRNTGELFF

V: TRBV7-6
J: TRBJ2-5
D: .
size: .
DNA: TGTGCCAGCAGCGCTTATGCCCTGCTACAAGAGACCCAGTACTTC
CDR3: CASSAYALLQETQYF

V: TRBV27
J: TRBJ1-2
D: .
size: .
DNA: TGTGCCAGCAGTATAAGCTACAGGGAGCCCTATGGCTACACCTTC
CDR3: CASSISYREPYGYTF

V: TRBV12-3/TRBV12-4
J: TRBJ2-1
D: TRBD1
size: .
DNA: TGTGCCAGCAGTTTGTGGGACAGGGGGGATGAGCAGTTCTTC
CDR3: CASSLWDRGDEQFF

V: TRBV25-1
J: TRBJ1-1
D: TRBD1
size: .
DNA: TGTGCCGGCACAAGACAGGGGGCGCGGGTTACTGAAGCTTTCTTT
CDR3: CAGTRQGARVTEAFF

V: TRBV5-6
J: TRBJ2-5
D: .
size: few
DNA: TGTGCCAGCAGCCTAACGGGCAGGTTGGAGACCCAGTACTTC
CDR3: CASSLTGRLETQYF

V: TRBV20-1
J: TRBJ2-5
D: .
size: .
DNA: TGCAGTGCTAGAGAGGGGGCGGACGGAAGGGGGGGTGAGACCCAGTACTTC
CDR3: CSAREGADGRGGETQYF

V: TRBV6-2/TRBV6-3
J: TRBJ1-1
D: TRBD1
size: few
DNA: TGTGCCAGCATTGGACAGGGGAAAACTGAAGCTTTCTTT
CDR3: CASIGQGKTEAFF

V: TRBV4-1
J: TRBJ2-3
D: .
size: .
DNA: TGCGCCAGCAGCCAAGAAGAGTATACAGATACGCAGTATTTT
CDR3: CASSQEEYTDTQYF

V: TRBV19
J: TRBJ1-1
D: TRBD1
size: .
DNA: TGTGCCAGTAGTGTCCGGGACAGGGGGGATTTTTCTGAAGCTTTCTTT
CDR3: CASSVRDRGDFSEAFF

V: TRBV3-1
J: TRBJ1-1
D: .
size: few
DNA: TGTGCCAGCAGCCAAAGGCAGACGAACACTGAAGCTTTCTTT
CDR3: CASSQRQTNTEAFF

V: TRBV5-1
J: TRBJ2-1
D: TRBD1
size: few
DNA: TGTGCCAGCAGCTTAGGGGACAGGGCCTACAATGAGCAGTTCTTC
CDR3: CASSLGDRAYNEQFF

V: TRBV6-1
J: TRBJ1-2
D: .
size: .
DNA: TGTGCCAGCAGTACGGACAGCGGGTATGGCTACACCTTC
CDR3: CASSTDSGYGYTF

V: TRBV19
J: TRBJ2-7
D: .
size: few
DNA: TGTGCCAGTAGTATAGGGCAGGCTGGTTACGAGCAGTACTTC
CDR3: CASSIGQAGYEQYF

V: TRBV5-4
J: TRBJ1-1
D: TRBD1
size: few
DNA: TGTGCCAGCAGCCGAACGACAGGGGATAACACTGAAGCTTTCTTT
CDR3: CASSRTTGDNTEAFF

V: TRBV12-3/TRBV12-4
J: TRBJ1-2
D: TRBD1
size: .
DNA: TGTGCCAGCAGTTGGGGACAGGGGAACTATGGCTACACCTTC
CDR3: CASSWGQGNYGYTF

V: TRBV27
J: TRBJ2-7
D: .
size: .
DNA: TGTGCCAGCAGAACCACCAGTGAATACGAGCAGTACTTC
CDR3: CASRTTSEYEQYF

V: TRBV5-6
J: TRBJ1-4
D: .
size: .
DNA: TGTGCCAGCAGCTTGGGACTCCGCAACGCTAATGAAAAACTGTTTTTT
CDR3: CASSLGLRNANEKLFF

V: TRBV7-9
J: TRBJ1-4
D: .
size: .
DNA: TGTGCCAGCAGCCGGGCGGAGGAAAGACTGTTTTTT
CDR3: CASSRAEERLFF

V: TRBV13
J: TRBJ2-1
D: TRBD2
size: .
DNA: TGTGCCAGCAGCAACCGACTAGCGGGGGACAATGAGCAGTTCTTC
CDR3: CASSNRLAGDNEQFF

V: TRBV27
J: TRBJ1-2
D: TRBD1
size: once
DNA: TGTGCCAGCAGGGAGGGACCGGGACAGGGTCTCTTTGATGGCTACACCTTC
CDR3: CASREGPGQGLFDGYTF

V: TRBV6-2/TRBV6-3
J: TRBJ1-1
D: .
size: .
DNA: TGTGCCAGCAGTTTCCACAGGGAGGTGGAAGCTTTCTTT
CDR3: CASSFHREVEAFF

V: TRBV7-2
J: TRBJ2-5
D: .
size: few
DNA: TGTGCCAGCAGCTTAGTGTCCAGGGTCCCCCAAGAGACCCAGTACTTC
CDR3: CASSLVSRVPQETQYF